This TCR beta chain was recovered during a study of CD8 T cells in Susac syndrome. Overall study: The sequenced Susac syndrome patients comprised five or six with active disease and eight in remission. Study-wide results and caveats: That the number of individuals in its TCR sequencing and HLA analysis was relatively small was acknowledged by the study. The CD4+ T cell repertoires of Susac syndrome were found to show no clonal expansion.

The CDR3 contains 14 residues. V was cut by 1 base and J by 4 bases, with 10 bases left in between. Germline V gene data show CDR1 as GTSNPN and CDR2 as SVGIG (reference sequence). The RNA, roughly 0.5 to 1 ug, was put through reverse transcription using random hexamers. TCRdb fed the immunoSEQ multiplex PCR reads into MiXCR, producing one record per CDR3 protein. Of tens of thousands of distinct CDR3 sequences detected, roughly 94% appear once; the ten largest clones hold 0.3%. For this clonotype: What it binds is unknown.

Negative isolation yielded CD8+ and CD4+ T cells; FACS enriched TEMRA cells. This chain connects TRBV30 to TRBJ1-4; perhaps TRBD1 as D (6 bases). The receptor comes from a human donor with Susac syndrome. Sequencing input: CD4+ T cells from PBMCs. CDR3 protein: CAWSGRGGNEKLFF. The CDR3 bases are TGTGCCTGGAGTGGCAGGGGAGGTAATGAAAAACTGTTTTTT.